This T cell receptor beta chain was documented in a study of CD8+ T cells in alopecia areata. Study context: Treatment comprised oral tofacitinib, 5 to 10 mg twice daily, in treated patients.

RNA was isolated and reverse transcribed to cDNA, the sequencing template. Generated by immunoSEQ multiplex PCR, the TCRdb table keeps only in-frame clones and is missing some. The sample lists about 180,000 clones, 59% occurring once. CDR3 length equals 12 residues. The V and J ends lost 11 bases and 4 bases respectively, with 13 bases between them. The germline CDR1 and CDR2 sequences are SGHTA and FQGNSA. The study's findings and limits: The study found TCR sharing across patients less clear than in mice, possibly for HLA reasons.

In regard to this clone: No antigen is known for it.

Lesional scalp punch biopsies and peripheral blood came from alopecia areata patients. The researchers isolated CD4+ and CD8+ T cells from PBMCs by sorting. J is TRBJ2-3 and V is TRBV7-2; D is possibly TRBD1 or TRBD2 (6 bases each). The TCR comes from a human donor with alopecia areata. Material: CD4+ T cells sorted from blood, obtained at week 0. This chain's CDR3 is CAEARGPDTQYF. The CDR3 coding sequence is TGTGCCGAAGCCCGGGGGCCAGATACGCAGTATTTT.